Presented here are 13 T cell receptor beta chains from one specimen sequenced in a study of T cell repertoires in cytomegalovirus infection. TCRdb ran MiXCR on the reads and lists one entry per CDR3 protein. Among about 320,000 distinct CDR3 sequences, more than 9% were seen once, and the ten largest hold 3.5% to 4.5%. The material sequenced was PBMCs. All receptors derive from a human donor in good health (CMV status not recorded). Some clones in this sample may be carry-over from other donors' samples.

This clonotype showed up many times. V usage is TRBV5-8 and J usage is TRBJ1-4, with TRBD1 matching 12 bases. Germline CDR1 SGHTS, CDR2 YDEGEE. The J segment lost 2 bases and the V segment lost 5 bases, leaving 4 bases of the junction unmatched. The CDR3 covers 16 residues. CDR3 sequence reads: CASRTGTGGTNEKLFF. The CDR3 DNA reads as TGTGCCAGCAGGACCGGGACAGGGGGCACTAATGAAAAACTGTTTTTT.

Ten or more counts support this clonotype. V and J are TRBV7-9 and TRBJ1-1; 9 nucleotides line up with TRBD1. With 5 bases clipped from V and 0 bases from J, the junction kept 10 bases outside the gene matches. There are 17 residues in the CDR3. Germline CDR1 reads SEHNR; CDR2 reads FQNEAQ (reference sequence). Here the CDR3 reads CASSPPFRTGVNTEAFF. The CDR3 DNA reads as TGTGCCAGCAGCCCCCCTTTTCGGACAGGGGTGAACACTGAAGCTTTCTTT.

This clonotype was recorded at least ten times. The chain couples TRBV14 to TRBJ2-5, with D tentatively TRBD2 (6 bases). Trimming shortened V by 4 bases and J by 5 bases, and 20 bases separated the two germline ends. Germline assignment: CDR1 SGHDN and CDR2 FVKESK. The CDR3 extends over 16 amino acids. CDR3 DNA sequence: TGTGCCAGCAGCCCCGGTTTGACGGGAGCTTGGGAGACCCAGTACTTC. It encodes CASSPGLTGAWETQYF.

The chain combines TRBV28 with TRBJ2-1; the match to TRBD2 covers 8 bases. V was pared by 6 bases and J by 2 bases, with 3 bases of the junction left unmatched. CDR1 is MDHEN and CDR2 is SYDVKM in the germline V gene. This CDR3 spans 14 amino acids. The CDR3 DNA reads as TGTGCCAGCAGCGGTAGCGGGACCTACAATGAGCAGTTCTTC. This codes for CASSGSGTYNEQFF.

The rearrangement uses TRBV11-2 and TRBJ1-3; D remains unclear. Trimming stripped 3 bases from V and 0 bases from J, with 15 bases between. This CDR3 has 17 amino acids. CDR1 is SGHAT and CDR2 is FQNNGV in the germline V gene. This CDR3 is CASSFIKGISSGNTIYF. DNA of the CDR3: TGTGCCAGCAGCTTTATAAAAGGGATAAGCTCTGGAAACACCATATATTTT.

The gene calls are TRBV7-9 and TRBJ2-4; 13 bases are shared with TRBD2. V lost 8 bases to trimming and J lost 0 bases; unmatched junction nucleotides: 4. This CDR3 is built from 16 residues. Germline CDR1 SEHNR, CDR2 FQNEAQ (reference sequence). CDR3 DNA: TGTGCCAGCGGAGGACTAGCGGGAGTAGCCAAAAACATTCAGTACTTC. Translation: CASGGLAGVAKNIQYF.

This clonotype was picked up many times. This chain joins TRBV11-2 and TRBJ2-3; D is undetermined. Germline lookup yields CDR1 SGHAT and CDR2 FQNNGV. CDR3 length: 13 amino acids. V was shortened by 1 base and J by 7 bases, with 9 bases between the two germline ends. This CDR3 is CASSLGRAYTQYF. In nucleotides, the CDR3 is TGTGCCAGCAGCTTAGGCCGGGCCTATACGCAGTATTTT.

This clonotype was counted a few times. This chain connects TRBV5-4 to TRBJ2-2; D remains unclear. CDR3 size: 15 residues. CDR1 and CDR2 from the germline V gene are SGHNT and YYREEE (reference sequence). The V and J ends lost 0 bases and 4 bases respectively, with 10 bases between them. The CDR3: CASSLESVATGELFF. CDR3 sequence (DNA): TGTGCCAGCAGCTTGGAATCCGTTGCCACCGGGGAGCTGTTTTTT.

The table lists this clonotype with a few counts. In nucleotides, the CDR3 is TGTGCCAGCAGTTACCCCCGGAGCTCCTACAATGAGCAGTTCTTC. This gives the protein CASSYPRSSYNEQFF. The chain is built from TRBV6-2 or TRBV6-3 and TRBJ2-1; D gene uncertain. The CDR3 runs to 15 residues. The germline V gene encodes CDR1 MNHEY and CDR2 SVGEGT. Trimming pared 2 bases from V and 0 bases from J, leaving 8 bases between.

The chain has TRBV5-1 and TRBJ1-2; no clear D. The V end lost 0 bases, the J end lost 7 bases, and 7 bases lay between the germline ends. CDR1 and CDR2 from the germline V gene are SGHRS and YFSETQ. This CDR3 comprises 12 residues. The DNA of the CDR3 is TGCGCCAGCAGCTTGGAAGGAGTTGGCTACACCTTC. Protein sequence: CASSLEGVGYTF.

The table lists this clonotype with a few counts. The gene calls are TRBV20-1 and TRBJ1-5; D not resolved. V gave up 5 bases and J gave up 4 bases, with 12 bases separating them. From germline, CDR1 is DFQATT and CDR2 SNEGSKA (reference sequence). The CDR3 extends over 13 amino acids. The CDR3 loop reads CSARASQNQPQHF. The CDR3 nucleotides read TGCAGTGCTCGGGCCAGCCAAAATCAGCCCCAGCATTTT.

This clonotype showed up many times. The CDR3 loop is CSARDRGQGTEAFF. The CDR3 nucleotides read TGCAGTGCTAGAGATAGGGGACAGGGCACTGAAGCTTTCTTT. The chain carries TRBV20-1 and TRBJ1-1, with 9 bases that match TRBD1. J lost 4 bases, V lost 0 bases, and 3 bases had no gene match. The V gene's germline CDR1 is DFQATT and CDR2 SNEGSKA (reference sequence). CDR3 length: 14 residues.

CDR3 nucleotides: TGTGCCAGTAAGGGGGGGAGACAGTCGACATCGGGCACAGATACGCAGTATTTT. Its translation is CASKGGRQSTSGTDTQYF. The chain joins TRBV19 to TRBJ2-3; TRBD2 is a possible D gene (7 bases). Trimming took off 7 bases at V and 1 base at J, with 24 bases between the two ends. The CDR3 consists of 18 residues. Germline V gene data show CDR1 as LNHDA and CDR2 as SQIVND (reference sequence).